This passage covers 22 T cell receptor beta chains from one sample sequenced in a study of T-cell reconstitution after alpha-beta-depleted transplantation in children. Preparing the TCRbeta library involved the use of unique molecular identifiers. TCRdb re-called the PCR reads with MiXCR, one entry per CDR3 protein. The sample holds about 580,000 distinct CDR3 sequences, more than 20% seen once. The material sequenced was PBMCs, taken before TCRalphabeta/CD19-depleted stem cell transplant. These receptors came from a boy younger than two with Wiskott-Aldrich syndrome, due to receive a stem cell transplant.

This clonotype appeared once. The chain is built from TRBV25-1 and TRBJ1-1; D perhaps matches TRBD1 (5 bases). CDR3 length: 14 amino acids. In germline, CDR1 is MGHDK, CDR2 SYGVNS. V was clipped by 1 base and J by 4 bases, with 10 bases between them. The CDR3 region is CASSELGVGTEAFF. The CDR3 DNA reads TGTGCCAGCAGTGAATTAGGGGTGGGCACTGAAGCTTTCTTT.

The chain links TRBV10-2 to TRBJ1-3; 8 bases fit TRBD1. V dropped 6 bases and J dropped 0; count of bases not matched to a gene: 7. The CDR3 contains 16 residues. Per germline, CDR1 WSHSY and CDR2 SAAADI. The CDR3 spells CASSHPGGLSGNTIYF. The CDR3 DNA follows: TGCGCCAGCAGCCATCCAGGGGGCCTCTCTGGAAACACCATATATTTT.

This chain joins TRBV12-3 or TRBV12-4 and TRBJ2-2, with a tentative D call TRBD2 (7 bases). The ends were cut back, 3 bases at V and 0 bases at J, with 14 bases in the middle. The CDR3 sequence is 17 residues long. CDR3 residues: CASSFFRGGANTGELFF. The CDR3 DNA follows: TGTGCCAGCAGTTTCTTTAGGGGGGGCGCGAACACCGGGGAGCTGTTTTTT.

This clonotype has only a few counts. This chain connects TRBV30 to TRBJ2-1; 11 positions agree with TRBD2. The CDR3 runs 14 residues. Germline V lookup: CDR1 GTSNPN, CDR2 SVGIG (reference sequence). J was trimmed by 6 bases and V by 2 bases; bases with no gene match: 3. This CDR3 is CAWSPGLAGNEQFF. The CDR3, as DNA: TGTGCCTGGAGTCCCGGACTAGCGGGCAATGAGCAGTTCTTC.

The rearrangement uses TRBV3-1 and TRBJ2-7; D might be TRBD2 (5 bases). The CDR3 consists of 15 residues. Trimming shortened V by 2 bases and J by 7 bases, and 18 bases separated the two germline ends. Germline V gene data show CDR1 as LGHDT and CDR2 as YNNKEL (reference sequence). DNA for the CDR3: TGTGCCAGCAGCCAAATCACTAGTACCAATCGGGAGCAGTACTTC. Amino acid sequence: CASSQITSTNREQYF.

This clonotype has only a few counts. The chain joins TRBV6-1 to TRBJ2-2; 7 bases line up with TRBD2. V trimming: 5 bases; J trimming: 7 bases; junction bases outside the gene matches: 7. Looked up from germline, CDR1 is MNHNS and CDR2 is SASEGT. This CDR3 is built from 14 residues. The CDR3: CASSLADGGGELFF. The CDR3 nucleotides read TGTGCCAGCAGTCTAGCGGACGGGGGCGGGGAGCTGTTTTTT.

This clonotype was counted a few times. The gene calls are TRBV4-2 and TRBJ2-2, with D hard to call. Trimming cost V 1 base and J 6 bases, with 9 bases left between them. The germline V gene has CDR1 LGHNA and CDR2 YNFKEQ. This CDR3 comprises 14 residues. This CDR3 is CASSQAPIPGELFF. For the CDR3, the DNA is TGTGCCAGCAGCCAAGCCCCAATCCCCGGGGAGCTGTTTTTT.

This clonotype was seen more than once but under ten times. The V and J genes are TRBV20-1 and TRBJ2-5; TRBD1 is a possible D gene (6 bases). The V end lost 2 bases, the J end lost 10 bases, and 11 bases lay between the germline ends. The CDR3 length is 11 residues. Germline V CDR1 and CDR2: DFQATT, SNEGSKA (reference sequence). Here the CDR3 reads CSARLGQHQYF. CDR3 nucleotides: TGCAGTGCTAGACTCGGACAGCACCAGTACTTC.

About this clonotype: The junction departs from germline at one end; a sequencing error may be responsible. This chain links TRBV20-1 with TRBJ1-2, with no clear D. Per germline, CDR1 DFQATT and CDR2 SNEGSKA (reference sequence). The CDR3 spans 13 residues. DNA of the CDR3: TGCAGTGGTAGAGATGCGGAGAACTATGGCTACACCTTC. Translation: CSGRDAENYGYTF.

This chain joins TRBV5-6 and TRBJ2-1; D gene unclear. CDR3 length: 12 residues. V lost 4 bases to trimming and J lost 10 bases, with 12 bases between them. Germline lookup yields CDR1 SGHDT and CDR2 YYEEEE. CDR3 nucleotide sequence: TGTGCCAGCAGCGACCCTGGCCAAGAGCAGTTCTTC. It codes for CASSDPGQEQFF. The variable domain in full, completed from reference TRBV5-6 and TRBJ2-1, reads DAGVTQSPTHLIKTRGQQVTLRCSPKSGHDTVSWYQQALGQGPQFIFQYYEEEERQRGNFPDRFSGHQFPNYSSELNVNALLLGDSALYLCASSDPGQEQFFGPGTRLTVL.

V gene TRBV30 combines with J gene TRBJ1-4; 9 bases align to TRBD1. The germline CDR1 and CDR2 sequences are GTSNPN and SVGIG (reference sequence). After removal of 3 bases from V and 4 bases from J, the junction contained 3 bases not matched to a gene. The CDR3 loop spans 14 amino acids. CDR3 coding DNA: TGTGCCTGGAGCTCGGACAGGGGTAATGAAAAACTGTTTTTT. Its protein is CAWSSDRGNEKLFF.

The chain joins TRBV20-1 to TRBJ2-2; D unresolved. V was pared by 0 bases and J by 3 bases, with 8 bases between. The CDR3 is 14 amino acids. Looked up from germline, CDR1 is DFQATT and CDR2 is SNEGSKA (reference sequence). CDR3 in amino acids: CSAREAKYTGELFF. CDR3 nucleotide sequence: TGCAGTGCTAGAGAAGCCAAATACACCGGGGAGCTGTTTTTT.

The CDR3 protein is CASSLQGLAGEETQYF. The DNA of the CDR3 is TGCGCCAGCAGCTTGCAAGGACTAGCGGGAGAAGAGACCCAGTACTTC. The gene calls are TRBV5-1 and TRBJ2-5; 13 bases are a match to TRBD2. The CDR3 is 16 residues long. CDR1 is SGHRS and CDR2 is YFSETQ in the germline V gene. J was trimmed by 3 bases and V by 1 base; bases with no gene match: 3.

This clonotype appeared a few times. V and J are TRBV6-5 and TRBJ2-1, with TRBD2 as a possible D gene (6 bases). The CDR3 runs to 15 residues. Looked up from germline, CDR1 is MNHEY and CDR2 is SVGAGI. V dropped 4 bases and J dropped 4 bases, with 14 bases sitting between them. The CDR3 here is CASSSPGLVYNEQFF. The DNA for the CDR3 is TGTGCCAGCAGTTCCCCGGGACTTGTATACAATGAGCAGTTCTTC.

This clonotype has just a few counts. This sequence joins TRBV10-3 and TRBJ2-7; D perhaps matches TRBD2 (6 bases). CDR1 ENHRY and CDR2 SYGVKD come from the germline V gene. The germline V and J ends were trimmed by 4 bases and 6 bases, with 16 bases remaining between them. This CDR3 has 14 residues. The CDR3 reads CAISAMEGYGEQYF. The CDR3 nucleotides are TGTGCCATCAGTGCCATGGAGGGTTACGGCGAGCAGTACTTC.

The CDR3 here is CASSLTGYNPPLHF. In nucleotides, the CDR3 is TGCGCCAGCAGCCTGACAGGGTACAATCCACCCCTCCACTTT. The chain recombines TRBV5-1 with TRBJ1-6, with 7 bases fitting TRBD1. The CDR3 runs to 14 residues. V trimming: 4 bases; J trimming: 11 bases; junction bases outside the gene matches: 9. Per the germline V gene, CDR1 is SGHRS and CDR2 is YFSETQ.

This clonotype appeared a few times. The chain combines TRBV20-1 with TRBJ1-5, with D possibly TRBD1 on 5 matching bases. The V end lost 6 bases, the J end lost 5 bases, and 14 bases lay between the germline ends. This CDR3 comprises 13 residues. From germline, CDR1 is DFQATT and CDR2 SNEGSKA (reference sequence). The CDR3 loop reads CSASRGGDQPQHF. The CDR3 DNA follows: TGCAGTGCCAGCCGGGGCGGTGATCAGCCCCAGCATTTT.

The V call is TRBV18, the J call TRBJ1-4; D gene ambiguous. The germline V gene has CDR1 KGHSH and CDR2 LQKENI. V was cut by 2 bases and J by 6 bases, with 13 bases left in between. The CDR3 sequence is 15 residues long. Here the CDR3 reads CASSPVRGLDEKLFF. DNA for the CDR3: TGTGCCAGCTCACCAGTACGCGGGTTGGATGAAAAACTGTTTTTT.

There are a few counts of this clonotype. The chain carries TRBV19 and TRBJ2-1; TRBD1 matches at 8 bases. This CDR3 comprises 15 residues. V lost 5 bases to trimming and J lost 2 bases; unmatched junction nucleotides: 5. Germline V gene lookup returns CDR1 LNHDA and CDR2 SQIVND (reference sequence). The CDR3 here is CASSRSGGTYNEQFF. The CDR3 DNA is TGTGCCAGTAGTCGTTCAGGGGGCACCTACAATGAGCAGTTCTTC.

V is TRBV28 and J is TRBJ1-5; D unclear. V dropped 1 base and J dropped 7 bases, with 14 bases sitting between them. Germline V CDR1 and CDR2: MDHEN, SYDVKM. The CDR3 spans 15 residues. CDR3 amino acids: CASSLYPQSRQPQHF. The CDR3 DNA reads TGTGCCAGCAGTTTATATCCACAGAGCAGACAGCCCCAGCATTTT.

This rearrangement joins TRBV5-6 to TRBJ2-1; 11 bases are a match to TRBD2. The CDR3 consists of 21 residues. CDR1 SGHDT and CDR2 YYEEEE come from the germline V gene. V trimming: 2 bases; J trimming: 1 base; junction bases outside the gene matches: 17. CDR3 DNA sequence: TGTGCCAGCAGCTTAAGTCCTAGCGGGAGGTATTTTTTTAGTTCCTACAATGAGCAGTTCTTC. Translation gives CASSLSPSGRYFFSSYNEQFF.

Only one count was recorded for this clonotype. V gene TRBV7-2 combines with J gene TRBJ1-1, with TRBD1 as a possible D gene (5 bases). CDR1 is SGHTA, CDR2 FQGNSA, per germline. With 2 bases removed from V and 4 bases from J, the gap between germline ends came to 11 bases. The CDR3 consists of 14 residues. CDR3 amino acids: CASSLSRGTTEAFF. The CDR3 coding sequence is TGTGCCAGCAGCTTATCTAGGGGTACCACTGAAGCTTTCTTT.